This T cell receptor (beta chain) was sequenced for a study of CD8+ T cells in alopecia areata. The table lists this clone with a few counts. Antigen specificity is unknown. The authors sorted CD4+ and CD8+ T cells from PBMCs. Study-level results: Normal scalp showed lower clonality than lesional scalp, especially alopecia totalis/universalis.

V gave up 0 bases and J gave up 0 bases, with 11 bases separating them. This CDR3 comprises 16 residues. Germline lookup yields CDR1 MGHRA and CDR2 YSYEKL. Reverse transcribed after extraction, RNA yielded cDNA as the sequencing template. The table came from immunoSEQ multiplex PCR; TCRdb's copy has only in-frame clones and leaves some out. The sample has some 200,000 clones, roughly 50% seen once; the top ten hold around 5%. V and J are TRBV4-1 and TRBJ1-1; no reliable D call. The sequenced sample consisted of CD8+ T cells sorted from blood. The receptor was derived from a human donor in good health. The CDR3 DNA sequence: TGCGCCAGCAGCCAAGAGCCAGCGATTATGAACACTGAAGCTTTCTTT. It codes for CASSQEPAIMNTEAFF.